What follows is one T cell receptor (beta chain) and its context. This clone was seen once. Its cognate antigen has yet to be identified. Per-base quality was not reported, and no clone a single base away is much larger than it. In total, approximately 610 healthy bone marrow donors made up the cohort. All cohort members were sampled while nominally healthy, although unrecorded immune exposures were likely present. The donor was CMV seropositive and belonged to the group of some 290 seropositive cohort members. A peripheral blood sample was provided by each donor, and peripheral blood mononuclear cells were used for TCR beta sequencing. Genomic DNA extraction from the blood cell samples was performed with the Qiagen DNeasy Blood Extraction Kit. The library was obtained by the immunoSEQ multiplex PCR assay. A mixture of 60 forward primers for TCR Vbeta segments and 13 reverse primers for TCR Jbeta segments was used in the multiplex PCR. The CDR3 region of rearranged TCR beta genes was amplified from genomic DNA with a multiplex PCR assay. The amplified TCR beta libraries were sequenced on the Illumina HiSeq System as 87-base-pair reads. The study's own analysis went as follows. A later analysis counted about 80 million unique TCR beta chains across the roughly 700 repertoires, and roughly 9.9 million of these chains were shared by at least two donors. Raw reads were error-corrected and collapsed into unique sequences by a nearest-neighbor algorithm in which closely related sequences were merged to remove PCR and sequencing errors. To assign V, D and J gene segments, CDR3 sequences were aligned to IMGT reference sequences. For a sequence to be retained, a match of at least six nucleotides to both a V gene segment and a J gene segment was required. A rearrangement was called productive if the CDR3 had no stop codons and remained in frame with V and J, and every other rearrangement was called non-productive. Following IMGT convention, CDR3 was defined as the stretch from the second conserved V-encoded cysteine up to the conserved J-encoded phenylalanine. In an earlier analysis of roughly 580 of the donors, sequences lacking an unambiguous match to a single V gene segment were excluded. In an earlier analysis of approximately 500 of the donors, a V segment was called functional when productive rearrangements were above 56.7%, and segregating when the standard deviation between donors exceeded 5%. A statistical classification framework was built to diagnose cytomegalovirus status from the catalog of TCR beta chain sequences. In a later analysis, TCR nucleotide sequences were compared against IMGT/GENE-DB human TR gene sequences so that V and J genes could be assigned. The TCRdist pipeline was used in a later analysis to assign CDR3 sequences and most-parsimonious VDJ recombination scenarios. A later analysis defined each TCR beta chain by its CDR3 amino acid sequence plus V-gene family, and excluded reads lacking a unique V-gene family. To address suspected cross-contamination and a sequencing artifact, a later analysis removed 592 highly shared, low-generation-probability nucleotide sequences. A later analysis calculated a clonal expansion index for each public chain from normalized within-repertoire ranks of inferred template counts. Generation probabilities in a later analysis came from a VDJ recombination model fitted to out-of-frame rearrangements, and those results were checked against IGoR. In a later analysis, hypergeometric tests were used to score TCR-TCR, TCR-HLA and TCR-CMV co-occurrence, with a repertoire-size bias correction applied to TCR pairs. To estimate false discovery rates, a later analysis permuted the HLA or CMV assignments 20 times. In a later analysis, co-occurring TCRs were grouped using DBSCAN, and TCRdist sequence similarity was added for clustering within HLA-allele-positive subsets. Co-occurrence clustering excluded repertoires with fewer than 30,000 or more than 120,000 public chains, plus five with anomalous nucleotide sharing. The immuneACCESS repertoire file appears here via TCRdb, limited to in-frame rearrangements. These files lack a portion of the clones; in checked studies, under half of the deficit traces to unresolved V genes, and the cause of the others is not known. V, J and clone size derive from that table, while D and trimming were established from the DNA sequence. The sample table lists 150,000 to 200,000 clones, approximately 84% of them with a count of one. Approximately 7% of the sample goes to the ten largest clones.

The data stem from a study of cytomegalovirus exposure and HLA in healthy donors (dated by TCRdb to 2015 to 2018). Describing the broader study: According to an earlier analysis of 450 to 650 of the donors, 200 million or so T cells yielded some 110 million unique TCR beta sequences and 276 Gb of sequence data. Along with the approximately 600-subject first cohort, a separate validation cohort of more than 90 different subjects was used. Typing coverage varied by locus: about 620-630 donors for A, B, C, DRB1 and DQB1; about 520 for DQA1; over 600 for DPA1; 400 to 480 for DPB1. A later analysis re-examined previously published TCR beta repertoires from around 670 donors and added high-resolution HLA genotyping to investigate patterns of TCR occurrence. All discovery cohort repertoires had been generated using a single sequencing platform. The genetic ancestry cluster associated with self-reported Caucasian donors included 81% of the 398 genotyped donors. Because of strong linkage in the cohort, five DR-DQ haplotypes were treated as single units for association and clustering. An earlier analysis of fewer than 750 of the donors used high-throughput TCR beta sequencing to judge whether each TCR beta V gene segment behaved as functional or pseudogenic. High-throughput TCR immunosequencing, statistical association of individual TCRs with disease status, and machine learning were combined to predict cytomegalovirus infection status. About 310 gigabases of sequencing data and approximately 85 million unique TCR sequences were included in an early release covering roughly 700 HLA-typed donors. The T cell repertoires of about 700 subjects were profiled by immunosequencing and related to cytomegalovirus serostatus. Among some 410 genotyped donors of the cohort, an average of 235,054 unique TCR beta nucleotide sequences were sequenced per donor, roughly a sixth of them non-productive. The study aimed to test whether signatures of past pathogen exposure could be identified by cataloging public T cell receptors. Genome-wide SNP genotypes for about 60% of the 666 donors were used in a later genetic analysis, which treated that subset as a discovery cohort. In the later analysis, no new phenotypic data were used to find candidate immune exposures; instead, reliance was placed on TCR beta sequences and their occurrence across donors. Donor age, sex, ethnicity and CMV serostatus were compiled together with the repertoire data. Class I and class II HLA loci were covered by the typing at four-digit resolution. General study outcomes and caveats: Sequencing depth was assumed to be roughly uniform across donors in the presence/absence analyses, though that assumption may not hold. Across donors, most TCR sequences were observed very rarely, whereas some public TCRs were present in many individuals. In vitro tests confirmed that a few of the cytomegalovirus-associated TCR beta chains recognize cytomegalovirus antigens. In a later analysis, HLA-associated TCR beta chains were found to be more clonally expanded and to have lower generation probabilities than equally common non-associated chains. The classifier was reported to diagnose cytomegalovirus status with high specificity and sensitivity in both the original cohort and the validation cohort. In a later analysis, TCR association rates were found to vary across HLA loci, with the most associated TCRs seen for DRB1 alleles and the fewest for HLA-C alleles. The only immune exposure information available for the cohort was CMV serostatus. In this cohort, only TCR beta chains were sequenced, and detectable features were limited by the absence of alpha or paired-chain data. A later genetic analysis associated a missense DCLRE1C variant with V-gene and J-gene trimming of TCR beta chains, and an independent cohort replicated the association. In the study, approximately 160 TCR beta chains were listed as associated with cytomegalovirus. A later analysis reported that several top co-occurrence clusters appeared linked to parvovirus B19, influenza, CMV and Epstein-Barr virus. A later genetic analysis reported fewer N-insertions in productive TCRs among donors in an Asian-associated ancestry cluster than the roughly 650-donor mean. A cluster of highly shared sequence variants was judged likely to be a technical artifact of the sequencing pipeline. A later analysis found that most CMV-associated TCR beta chains appeared HLA-restricted, with HLA associations seemingly driven largely by CMV exposure. A later analysis associated about 18,000 TCR beta sequences with specific HLA alleles at a false discovery rate of 0.05. When HLA alleles, especially DR and DQ, strongly co-occurred, attributing TCR associations to individual alleles was difficult. Correlated functional status among segregating V segments might be attributable to linkage disequilibrium, but an unknown experimental factor could not be ruled out. Some IMGT-functional V segments, including TRBV6-2 and TRBV6-3, could not be told apart with the 87-base-pair reads, so those segments were excluded. The authors suggested that the approach could potentially be extended to other disease states and immunological phenotypes. A further reported finding was that TCR beta sequences accurately predicted the HLA-A and HLA-B alleles for most subjects in the first cohort. An earlier analysis of some 560 of the donors showed that most TCR beta V segments appeared in productive rearrangements either about 87% or about 30% of the time, which broadly matched IMGT annotations. Because HLA typing was unavailable for some donors at each locus, only the typed subset was used in association tests. Approximately 18 rarely observed V segments, including chromosome 9 orphons, were excluded from the earlier analysis of approximately 500 of the donors because counts were too low.

V is pruned by 2 bases and J by 4 bases, leaving 7 bases of the junction without a gene match. CDR1 is given as GTSNPN and CDR2 as SVGIG, both from the germline V gene (reference sequence). The CDR3 spans 14 residues, from the cysteine through the phenylalanine. Only the CDR3 DNA stays, 42 bases, in frame from base 1. The chain is assembled from TRBV30 and TRBJ1-1, with 7 middle bases fitting TRBD1. Sequencing was carried out using PBMCs. The sequence was obtained from a woman between 40 and 50 years old in good health and CMV-seropositive. In nucleotide form, the sequence is TGTGCCTGGAGTAAGACAGGGAGTGGCACTGAAGCTTTCTTT. Its protein reads: CAWSKTGSGTEAFF. The full variable domain, with segments outside the CDR3 supplied by the reference TRBV30 and TRBJ1-1 proteins, appears as SQTIHQWPATLVQPVGSPLSLECTVEGTSNPNLYWYRQAAGRGLQLLFYSVGIGQISSEVPQNLSASRPQDRQFILSSKKLLLSDSGFYLCAWSKTGSGTEAFFGQGTRLTVV.